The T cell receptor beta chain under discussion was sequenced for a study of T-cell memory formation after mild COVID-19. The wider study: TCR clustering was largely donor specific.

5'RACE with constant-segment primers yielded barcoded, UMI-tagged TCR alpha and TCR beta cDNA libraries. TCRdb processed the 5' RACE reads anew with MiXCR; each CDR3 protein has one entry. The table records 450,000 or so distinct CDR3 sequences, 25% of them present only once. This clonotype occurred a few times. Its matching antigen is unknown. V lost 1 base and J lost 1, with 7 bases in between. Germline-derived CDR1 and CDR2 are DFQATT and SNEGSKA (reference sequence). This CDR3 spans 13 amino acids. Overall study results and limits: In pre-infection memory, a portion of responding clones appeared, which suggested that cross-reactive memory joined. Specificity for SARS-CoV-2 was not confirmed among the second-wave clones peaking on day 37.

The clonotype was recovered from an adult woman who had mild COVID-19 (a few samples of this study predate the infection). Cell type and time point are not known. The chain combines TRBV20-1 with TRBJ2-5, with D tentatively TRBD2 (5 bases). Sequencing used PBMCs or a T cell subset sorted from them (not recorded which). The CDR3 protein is CSARAGTQETQYF. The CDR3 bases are TGCAGTGCTAGAGCGGGAACCCAAGAGACCCAGTACTTC.